A single sample is the source of the 10 T cell receptor beta chains below, sequenced in a study of T cells in Graves' hyperthyroidism and ophthalmopathy. RNA transcripts yielded amplified TCR beta CDR3 regions. Initially, a first-round RT-PCR of the TCR CDR3 employed the HTBI primer set. MiXCR, applied by TCRdb to the multiplex PCR reads, yields one record per CDR3 protein. The repertoire holds around 350,000 distinct CDR3 sequences, 14% seen once, with 15% to 20% in the top ten. Material for sequencing was blood. The receptor set was obtained from a woman in her thirties with Graves' ophthalmopathy.

The CDR3 DNA is TGTGCCAGCAGGGGGGTGGGGGTGGGAGAGACCCAGTACTTC. Translating it yields CASRGVGVGETQYF. This rearrangement joins TRBV11-1 to TRBJ2-5, with D perhaps assigned TRBD1 or TRBD2 (5 bases each). Trimming removed 6 bases at V and 4 bases at J, with 15 bases between. CDR3 size: 14 residues. CDR1 and CDR2 (germline): SGHAT, FQDESV (reference sequence).

The sample holds many counts of this clonotype. The chain employs TRBV2 and TRBJ2-3; 8 bases line up with TRBD2. Per germline, CDR1 SNHLY and CDR2 FYNNEI. J was trimmed by 0 bases and V by 6 bases; bases with no gene match: 5. The CDR3 has 15 amino acids. CDR3 sequence: CASRGTSGSTDTQYF. For the CDR3, the DNA is TGTGCCAGCAGGGGAACTAGCGGTAGCACAGATACGCAGTATTTT. Full variable domain (remainder filled in from reference TRBV2 and TRBJ2-3): EPEVTQTPSHQVTQMGQEVILRCVPISNHLYFYWYRQILGQKVEFLVSFYNNEISEKSEIFDDQFSVERPDGSNFTLKIRSTKLEDSAMYFCASRGTSGSTDTQYFGPGTRLTVL.

This clonotype appeared many times. The J gene is TRBJ2-7, the V gene TRBV9, with D perhaps TRBD1 (6 bases). The CDR3 covers 16 residues. Germline loops: CDR1 SGDLS, CDR2 YYNGEE. The V end lost 3 bases, the J end lost 3 bases, and 19 bases lay between the germline ends. As DNA, the CDR3 is TGTGCCAGCAGCGACAGCCGGGACAAAGGAGTCTACGAGCAGTACTTC. Protein product: CASSDSRDKGVYEQYF.

This chain joins TRBV10-3 and TRBJ2-7; TRBD1 or TRBD2 may be the D gene (6 bases each). The V gene lost 9 bases and the J gene lost 3 bases, with 18 bases spanning the gap. The CDR3 spans 14 residues. Germline V gene lookup returns CDR1 ENHRY and CDR2 SYGVKD. In DNA, the CDR3 is TGTGCCATTGCCGGGGGCCTAGTCGGCTACGAGCAGTACTTC. Protein: CAIAGGLVGYEQYF.

This clonotype occurred many times. This chain joins TRBV11-2 and TRBJ2-7; D is possibly TRBD1 or TRBD2 (5 bases each). V was trimmed by 0 bases and J by 6 bases, leaving 15 bases between them. Looked up from germline, CDR1 is SGHAT and CDR2 is FQNNGV. The CDR3 sequence is 15 residues long. The CDR3 loop is CASSLEGTATAEQYF. As DNA, the CDR3 is TGTGCCAGCAGCTTAGAAGGGACGGCGACCGCCGAGCAGTACTTC.

This clonotype has at least ten counts. J is TRBJ2-2 and V is TRBV10-1; D uncertain. Germline lookup yields CDR1 WNHNN and CDR2 SYGVQD (reference sequence). The CDR3 consists of 14 residues. V lost 10 bases, J lost 1 base, and 13 bases lay in between. Here the CDR3 reads CATSPIGNTGELFF. The CDR3 DNA sequence: TGCGCCACTTCACCAATTGGGAACACCGGGGAGCTGTTTTTT.

This clonotype came up many times. V and J are TRBV2 and TRBJ2-1; a possible D gene is TRBD1 (5 bases). Between the trimmed V and J ends, which lost 3 bases and 0 bases, there was a span of 9 bases. This CDR3 is built from 15 residues. CDR1 is SNHLY and CDR2 is FYNNEI in the germline V gene. As DNA, the CDR3 is TGTGCCAGCAGTGATAACAGGCCCTCCTACAATGAGCAGTTCTTC. Its protein is CASSDNRPSYNEQFF.

This clonotype was recorded at least ten times. The chain uses TRBV6-1 and TRBJ1-3; possible D gene TRBD1, 6 bases. Germline V gene data show CDR1 as MNHNS and CDR2 as SASEGT. V lost 6 bases, J lost 4 bases, and 16 bases lay in between. CDR3 length equals 15 residues. As DNA, the CDR3 is TGTGCCAGCAGAGACGGGGGGGGCGAAGGAAACACCATATATTTT. It encodes CASRDGGGEGNTIYF.

The chain carries TRBV19 and TRBJ2-1; possibly TRBD1 for D (6 bases). The germline CDR1 and CDR2 sequences are LNHDA and SQIVND (reference sequence). The V end was cut by 6 bases, the J end by 2 bases, with 14 bases between. The CDR3 loop spans 15 amino acids. CDR3 in DNA: TGTGCCAGTAGCCCAGGGGCATCACCCTACAATGAGCAGTTCTTC. Its translation: CASSPGASPYNEQFF.

Many counts were recorded for this clonotype. This sequence joins TRBV5-6 and TRBJ2-5, with D maybe TRBD2 (5 bases). The germline V gene encodes CDR1 SGHDT and CDR2 YYEEEE. Between the trimmed V and J ends, which lost 3 bases and 1 base, there was a span of 10 bases. The CDR3 is 14 residues long. The CDR3 nucleotides read TGTGCCAGCAGCTCCTTGCGGGCCCAAGAGACCCAGTACTTC. It encodes CASSSLRAQETQYF.